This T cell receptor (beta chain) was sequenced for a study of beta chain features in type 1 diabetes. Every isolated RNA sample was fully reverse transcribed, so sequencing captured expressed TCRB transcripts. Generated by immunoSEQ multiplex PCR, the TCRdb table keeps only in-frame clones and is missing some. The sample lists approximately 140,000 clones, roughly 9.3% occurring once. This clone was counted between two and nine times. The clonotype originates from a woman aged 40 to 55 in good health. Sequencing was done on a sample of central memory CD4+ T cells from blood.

CDR3 bases: TGTGCCAGCCTCCCCCACACTGAAGCTTTCTTT. Protein product: CASLPHTEAFF. This rearrangement joins TRBV2 to TRBJ1-1; D call uncertain. V was pared by 8 bases and J by 3 bases, with 7 bases between. Germline CDR1 is SNHLY and CDR2 is FYNNEI. The CDR3 has 11 residues.